Shown below are 15 T cell receptor beta chains from a single sample sequenced in a study of T-cell reconstitution after alpha-beta-depleted transplantation in children. Preparation of the TCRbeta library was carried out with unique molecular identifiers. TCRdb itself ran the PCR reads through MiXCR, one entry per CDR3 protein. The sample consists of 380,000 or so distinct CDR3 sequences, less than 15% of them appearing once. This sample comprised PBMCs, obtained from the stem cell graft. The receptors shown here come from a human donor who donated a stem cell graft to a child with Fanconi anemia.

This clonotype has only a few counts. This rearrangement joins TRBV27 to TRBJ2-7; 13 bases are a match to TRBD2. Germline loops: CDR1 MNHEY, CDR2 SMNVEV (reference sequence). The CDR3 has 15 amino acids. V shed 4 bases, J shed 7 bases, and the junction held 7 bases outside the gene matches. This CDR3 is CASSSQGLAGYEQYF. The DNA of the CDR3 is TGTGCCAGCAGTTCCCAGGGACTAGCGGGGTATGAGCAGTACTTC.

This clonotype was detected only a few times. The chain joins TRBV5-1 to TRBJ2-1; D may correspond to TRBD1 or TRBD2 (6 bases each). The CDR3 has 16 amino acids. V lost 5 bases, J lost 6 bases, and 21 bases lay in between. Germline V CDR1 and CDR2: SGHRS, YFSETQ. The CDR3, as DNA: TGCGCCAGCAGTTCGAGAGGCGGGACACTTAGCAATGAGCAGTTCTTC. Amino acids: CASSSRGGTLSNEQFF.

This clonotype has a count of ten or more. The chain carries TRBV5-1 and TRBJ2-2, with TRBD2 as a possible D gene (5 bases). The germline V gene has CDR1 SGHRS and CDR2 YFSETQ. V was cut by 0 bases and J by 6 bases, with 9 bases left in between. The CDR3 runs to 14 residues. The CDR3 DNA follows: TGCGCCAGCAGCTTGGTCCTAGCTTCCGGGGAGCTGTTTTTT. Its protein is CASSLVLASGELFF. Full variable domain (remainder filled in from reference TRBV5-1 and TRBJ2-2): KAGVTQTPRYLIKTRGQQVTLSCSPISGHRSVSWYQQTPGQGLQFLFEYFSETQRNKGNFPGRFSGRQFSNSRSEMNVSTLELGDSALYLCASSLVLASGELFFGEGSRLTVL.

This clonotype was observed at least ten times. This chain connects TRBV7-9 to TRBJ1-1, with no clear D. V was cut by 4 bases and J by 2 bases, with 11 bases left in between. This CDR3 is built from 14 residues. The germline V gene has CDR1 SEHNR and CDR2 FQNEAQ (reference sequence). The CDR3 sequence: CASSSIFPNTEAFF. CDR3 in DNA: TGTGCCAGCAGCTCTATATTTCCTAACACTGAAGCTTTCTTT.

The sample holds a few counts of this clonotype. The V and J genes are TRBV3-1 and TRBJ2-1, with 8 positions matching TRBD2. V gave up 3 bases and J gave up 6 bases; unmatched junction bases: 7. CDR1 and CDR2 (germline): LGHDT, YNNKEL (reference sequence). The CDR3 spans 15 residues. The CDR3 protein is CASSQVLLAGNEQFF. CDR3 bases: TGTGCCAGCAGCCAGGTACTTCTAGCGGGCAATGAGCAGTTCTTC.

At least ten counts were recorded for this clonotype. This chain connects TRBV5-1 to TRBJ1-1; 8 nucleotides line up with TRBD1. The trim removed 0 bases at V and 3 bases at J, leaving 4 bases unmatched. The germline CDR1 and CDR2 sequences are SGHRS and YFSETQ. This CDR3 is 15 amino acids long. The CDR3 nucleotides are TGCGCCAGCAGCTTGGCCGGGACAGGACACACTGAAGCTTTCTTT. Its translation: CASSLAGTGHTEAFF.

The chain has TRBV19 and TRBJ1-5, with unresolved D. The CDR3 sequence is 15 residues long. V dropped 10 bases and J dropped 0 bases, with 16 bases sitting between them. Germline V gives CDR1 LNHDA, CDR2 SQIVND (reference sequence). The CDR3 DNA reads as TGTGCCATTGGCCCCGACCCTTATAGCAATCAGCCCCAGCATTTT. It specifies CAIGPDPYSNQPQHF. Together with reference TRBV19 and TRBJ1-5, the CDR3 gives the full variable domain: DGGITQSPKYLFRKEGQNVTLSCEQNLNHDAMYWYRQDPGQGLRLIYYSQIVNDFQKGDIAEGYSVSREKKESFPLTVTSAQKNPTAFYLCAIGPDPYSNQPQHFGDGTRLSIL.

This clonotype was found a few times. This chain links TRBV4-3 with TRBJ2-1, with D hard to call. CDR1 LGHNA and CDR2 YSLEER come from the germline V gene. V was clipped by 6 bases and J by 0 bases, with 12 bases between them. The CDR3 runs 15 residues. CDR3 nucleotide sequence: TGCGCCAGCAGGGAGTTTCACAGCTCCTACAATGAGCAGTTCTTC. This sequence encodes CASREFHSSYNEQFF.

Ten or more counts support this clonotype. The chain joins TRBV27 to TRBJ1-6; no reliable D call. The CDR3 is 17 amino acids. CDR1 MNHEY and CDR2 SMNVEV come from the germline V gene (reference sequence). The V end was cut by 3 bases, the J end by 2 bases, with 14 bases between. This CDR3 reads CASSFRSPPTYNSPLHF. CDR3 coding DNA: TGTGCCAGCAGTTTTAGGTCACCTCCTACCTATAATTCACCCCTCCACTTT.

J is TRBJ2-1 and V is TRBV29-1, with no clear D. V was cut by 1 base and J by 4 bases, with 17 bases left in between. CDR3 length equals 16 residues. Germline CDR1 and CDR2: SQVTM and ANQGSEA. CDR3 protein: CSVEGGPQRIYNEQFF. The DNA for the CDR3 is TGCAGCGTTGAAGGTGGCCCACAACGAATTTACAATGAGCAGTTCTTC.

This clonotype was recorded a few times. The V and J genes are TRBV7-9 and TRBJ2-1, with D possibly being TRBD1 (6 bases). The CDR3 is made up of 15 amino acids. The germline gives CDR1 SEHNR, CDR2 FQNEAQ (reference sequence). Trimming stripped 5 bases from V and 7 bases from J, with 18 bases between. The chain's CDR3 is CASSIDRSGWNEQFF. The CDR3 nucleotides are TGTGCCAGCAGCATCGACAGGTCAGGGTGGAATGAGCAGTTCTTC.

The CDR3 here is CSARDRGMNTEAFF. The CDR3 region has the DNA TGCAGTGCTAGAGATCGGGGCATGAACACTGAAGCTTTCTTT. This chain links TRBV20-1 with TRBJ1-1, with D possibly being TRBD1 (5 bases). This CDR3 region has 14 residues. Per germline, CDR1 DFQATT and CDR2 SNEGSKA (reference sequence). V lost 0 bases to trimming and J lost 0 bases, with 8 bases between them.

This clonotype was detected ten times or more. This rearrangement joins TRBV2 to TRBJ2-2; the D is unclear. The CDR3 sequence is 13 residues long. Germline V gives CDR1 SNHLY, CDR2 FYNNEI. With 4 bases removed from V and 3 bases from J, the gap between germline ends came to 6 bases. The CDR3 bases are TGTGCCAGCAGTGTCCCGGACACCGGGGAGCTGTTTTTT. Translated, it gives CASSVPDTGELFF.

In its sample, this clonotype was seen a few times. The junction does not match germline at one end; this may be a read error. The rearrangement links TRBV20-1 to TRBJ1-2; unclear D gene. The germline V gene encodes CDR1 DFQATT and CDR2 SNEGSKA (reference sequence). This CDR3 has 11 residues. CDR3 in amino acids: CSARSNYGYTF. CDR3 nucleotide sequence: TGCAGTGCTAGATCTAATTATGGCTACACCTTC.

This clonotype has a handful of counts. The chain uses TRBV9 and TRBJ1-1, with D unresolved. Trimming pared 4 bases from V and 1 base from J, leaving 17 bases between. CDR3 size: 16 residues. The germline V gene has CDR1 SGDLS and CDR2 YYNGEE. The CDR3, as DNA: TGTGCCAGCAGCTCCGGACGGTTGTCACGGAACACTGAAGCTTTCTTT. Translating gives CASSSGRLSRNTEAFF. Full variable domain (remainder filled in from reference TRBV9 and TRBJ1-1): DSGVTQTPKHLITATGQRVTLRCSPRSGDLSVYWYQQSLDQGLQFLIQYYNGEERAKGNILERFSAQQFPDLHSELNLSSLELGDSALYFCASSSGRLSRNTEAFFGQGTRLTVV.